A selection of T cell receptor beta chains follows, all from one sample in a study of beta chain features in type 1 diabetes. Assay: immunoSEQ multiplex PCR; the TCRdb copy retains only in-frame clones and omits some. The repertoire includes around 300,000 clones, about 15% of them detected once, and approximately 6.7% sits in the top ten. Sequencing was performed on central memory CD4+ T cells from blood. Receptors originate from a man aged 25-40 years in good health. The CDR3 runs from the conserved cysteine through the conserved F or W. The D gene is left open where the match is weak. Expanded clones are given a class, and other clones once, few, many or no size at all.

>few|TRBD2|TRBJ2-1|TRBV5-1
CASSFQGTSGNEQFF
TGCGCCAGCAGCTTCCAGGGGACTAGCGGCAATGAGCAGTTCTTC
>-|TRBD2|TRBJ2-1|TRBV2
CASRSSTSGARTYNEQFF
TGTGCCAGCAGATCATCGACTAGCGGGGCGCGAACCTACAATGAGCAGTTCTTC
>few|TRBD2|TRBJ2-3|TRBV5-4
CASSPAPSGPTDTQYF
TGTGCCAGCAGCCCCGCGCCTAGCGGGCCCACAGATACGCAGTATTTT
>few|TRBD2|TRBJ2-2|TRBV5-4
CASSLGTSGNTGELFF
TGTGCCAGCAGCTTGGGTACTAGCGGAAACACCGGGGAGCTGTTTTTT
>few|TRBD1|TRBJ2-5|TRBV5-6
CASSLGPGGKSQETQYF
TGTGCCAGCAGCTTGGGACCAGGGGGCAAGTCTCAAGAGACCCAGTACTTC
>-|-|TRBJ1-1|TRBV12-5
CASGRTKGEAFF
TGTGCTAGTGGTCGAACCAAGGGGGAAGCTTTCTTT
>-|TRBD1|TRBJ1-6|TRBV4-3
CASSQDSTGTNSPLHF
TGCGCCAGCAGCCAAGATTCGACAGGGACGAATTCACCCCTCCACTTT
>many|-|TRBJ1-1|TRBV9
CASSVAGSNTEAFF
TGTGCCAGCAGCGTAGCGGGGAGTAACACTGAAGCTTTCTTT
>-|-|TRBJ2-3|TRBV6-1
CASRSGPRTDTQYF
TGTGCCAGCAGATCGGGACCGAGAACAGATACGCAGTATTTT
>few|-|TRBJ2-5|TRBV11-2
CASSTMGDPAVETQYF
TGTGCCAGCAGCACCATGGGGGACCCCGCCGTCGAGACCCAGTACTTC
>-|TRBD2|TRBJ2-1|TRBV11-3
CASSSLAGPLLDNEQFF
TGTGCCAGCAGCTCGTTAGCGGGACCCTTACTTGACAATGAGCAGTTCTTC
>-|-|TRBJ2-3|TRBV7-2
CASSRTESDTQYF
TGTGCCAGCAGCCGGACAGAATCAGATACGCAGTATTTT
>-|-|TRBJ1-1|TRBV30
CAWSVMTGAFF
TGTGCCTGGAGTGTGATGACAGGAGCTTTCTTT
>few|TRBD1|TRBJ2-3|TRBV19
CATRDRGREDTQYF
TGTGCCACCAGGGACAGGGGGAGGGAAGATACGCAGTATTTT
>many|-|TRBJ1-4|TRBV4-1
CASSQQPWDEKLFF
TGCGCCAGCAGCCAACAGCCATGGGATGAAAAACTGTTTTTT
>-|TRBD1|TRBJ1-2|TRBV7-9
CASSLAGGQGNYGYTF
TGTGCCAGCAGCTTAGCCGGGGGACAGGGGAACTATGGCTACACCTTC
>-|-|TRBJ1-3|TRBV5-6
CASSLVAGRPLRGNTIYF
TGTGCCAGCAGCTTGGTGGCAGGCCGACCTTTGAGAGGAAACACCATATATTTT
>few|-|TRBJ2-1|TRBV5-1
CASSPSGGSYNEQFF
TGCGCCAGCAGCCCTTCGGGCGGTTCCTACAATGAGCAGTTCTTC
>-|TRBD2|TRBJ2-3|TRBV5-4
CASSRTSGGRDTQYF
TGTGCCAGCAGCCGAACTAGCGGGGGGCGAGATACGCAGTATTTT
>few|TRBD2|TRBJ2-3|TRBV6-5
CASSYWREADTQYF
TGTGCCAGCAGTTACTGGCGGGAGGCAGATACGCAGTATTTT
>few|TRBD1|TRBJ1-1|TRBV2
CASHSRDRGRGEAFF
TGTGCCAGCCATTCCCGGGACAGGGGGCGAGGAGAAGCTTTCTTT
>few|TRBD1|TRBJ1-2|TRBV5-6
CASSLTGQGLRGYTF
TGTGCCAGCAGTCTGACAGGACAGGGTCTGCGTGGCTACACCTTC
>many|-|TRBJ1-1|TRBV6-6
CASSLGGKAFF
TGTGCCAGCAGTTTAGGGGGTAAAGCTTTCTTT
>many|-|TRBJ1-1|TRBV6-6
CASSYSMGKDTEAFF
TGTGCCAGCAGTTACTCGATGGGCAAGGACACTGAAGCTTTCTTT
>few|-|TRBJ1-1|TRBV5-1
CASSLGMTGANTEAFF
TGCGCCAGCAGCTTGGGTATGACAGGAGCAAACACTGAAGCTTTCTTT
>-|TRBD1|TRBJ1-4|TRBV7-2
CASSPRTGGANEKLFF
TGTGCCAGCAGCCCACGGACAGGGGGTGCTAATGAAAAACTGTTTTTT
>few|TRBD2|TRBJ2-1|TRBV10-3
CASIQSGLAGVGEQFF
TGTGCCAGCATCCAATCGGGACTAGCGGGAGTCGGTGAGCAGTTCTTC
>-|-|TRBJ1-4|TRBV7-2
CASSSKLREKLFF
TGTGCCAGCAGCTCCAAGTTGCGGGAAAAACTGTTTTTT
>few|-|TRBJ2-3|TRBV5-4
CASSSPTDADTQYF
TGTGCCAGCAGCTCTCCGACAGATGCAGATACGCAGTATTTT
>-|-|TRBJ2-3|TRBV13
CASSQRADTQYF
TGTGCCAGCAGCCAACGGGCAGATACGCAGTATTTT
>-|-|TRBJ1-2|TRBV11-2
CASSLDDNYGYTF
TGTGCCAGCAGCTTAGACGATAACTATGGCTACACCTTC
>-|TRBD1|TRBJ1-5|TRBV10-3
CAISRDRDQPQHF
TGTGCCATCAGTCGGGACAGGGATCAGCCCCAGCATTTT
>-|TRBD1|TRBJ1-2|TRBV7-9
CASSYGDRGKGYTF
TGTGCCAGCAGCTACGGGGACAGGGGGAAAGGCTACACCTTC
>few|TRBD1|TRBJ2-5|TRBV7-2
CASSNQGVIETQYF
TGTGCCAGCAGCAACCAGGGGGTCATAGAGACCCAGTACTTC
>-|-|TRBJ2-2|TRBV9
CASSVGVRATGELFF
TGTGCCAGCAGCGTAGGGGTCAGGGCCACCGGGGAGCTGTTTTTT
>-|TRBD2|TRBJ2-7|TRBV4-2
CASSLPPSGLAGSSYEQYF
TGTGCCAGCAGCTTACCCCCCTCCGGACTAGCGGGGTCTTCCTACGAGCAGTACTTC
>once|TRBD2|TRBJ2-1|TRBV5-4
CASRTSGGAGVPEQFF
TGTGCCAGCCGGACTAGCGGGGGGGCTGGAGTCCCCGAGCAGTTCTTC
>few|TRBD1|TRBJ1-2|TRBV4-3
CASSPKHRQGGGYTF
TGCGCCAGCAGCCCAAAGCACCGACAGGGCGGTGGCTACACCTTC
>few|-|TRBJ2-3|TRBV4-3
CASSPFGGPDTQYF
TGCGCCAGCAGCCCATTCGGGGGCCCAGATACGCAGTATTTT
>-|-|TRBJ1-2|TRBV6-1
CASSEAQGGHAGYGYTF
TGTGCCAGCAGTGAAGCGCAAGGGGGACACGCTGGCTATGGCTACACCTTC
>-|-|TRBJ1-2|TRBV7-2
CASSPAQGNYGYTF
TGTGCCAGCAGCCCAGCCCAGGGTAACTATGGCTACACCTTC
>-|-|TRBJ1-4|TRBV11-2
CASSLTPGWNEKLFF
TGTGCCAGCAGCTTAACGCCGGGGTGGAATGAAAAACTGTTTTTT
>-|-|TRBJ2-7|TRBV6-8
CASSMGNRGQLLLSSYEQYF
TGTGCCAGCAGTATGGGTAATAGAGGACAGTTACTACTCTCCTCCTACGAGCAGTACTTC
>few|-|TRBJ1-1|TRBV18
CASSPNLPQMNTEAFF
TGTGCCAGCTCACCAAACCTCCCCCAGATGAACACTGAAGCTTTCTTT
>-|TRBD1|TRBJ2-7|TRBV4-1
CASSPSTGTGGSMGQYF
TGCGCCAGCAGCCCAAGCACCGGGACAGGGGGTTCAATGGGGCAGTACTTC
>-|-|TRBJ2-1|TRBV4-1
CASSHGTYNEQFF
TGCGCCAGCAGCCACGGGACGTACAATGAGCAGTTCTTC
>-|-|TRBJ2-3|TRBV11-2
CASSPSSLGGDTQYF
TGTGCCAGCAGCCCTTCTAGCTTGGGGGGAGATACGCAGTATTTT